One sample yielded the 26 T cell receptor beta chains listed below, sequenced in a study of CD4+ T cells in melanoma. Data came from immunoSEQ multiplex PCR; TCRdb stores just in-frame clones and leaves some out. The table includes about 14,000 clones, approximately 63% detected once. The sequencing input was cells from a culture (not recorded whether cultured in vitro). The receptors were sampled from a human donor with melanoma.

This clone turned up a few times. V is TRBV19 and J is TRBJ1-1; D is ambiguous. V lost 3 bases and J lost 3, with 8 bases in between. This CDR3 is 13 amino acids long. Germline V lookup: CDR1 LNHDA, CDR2 SQIVND (reference sequence). CDR3 DNA: TGTGCCAGTAGTATTGGCCCGGACACTGAAGCTTTCTTT. The encoded protein is CASSIGPDTEAFF.

This chain connects TRBV7-8 to TRBJ2-1, with 8 bases matching TRBD2. Per the germline V gene, CDR1 is SGHVS and CDR2 is FQNEAQ. This CDR3 is 15 amino acids long. Trimming took 6 bases from V and 7 from J; bases not matched to a gene: 11. The CDR3 is CASRTGGRSANEQFF. The DNA of the CDR3 is TGTGCCAGCAGGACGGGGGGGCGGTCGGCGAATGAGCAGTTCTTC. The variable domain in full, with the rest retrieved from reference TRBV7-8 and TRBJ2-1, is GAGVSQSPRYKVAKRGQDVALRCDPISGHVSLFWYQQALGQGPEFLTYFQNEAQLDKSGLPSDRFFAERPEGSVSTLKIQRTQQEDSAVYLCASRTGGRSANEQFFGPGTRLTVL.

This chain uses TRBV7-9 with TRBJ1-3; 8 bases map to TRBD1. CDR1 and CDR2 (germline): SEHNR, FQNEAQ (reference sequence). CDR3 length: 13 amino acids. After removal of 6 bases from V and 4 bases from J, the junction contained 2 bases not matched to a gene. CDR3: CASRPGGGNTIYF. The CDR3, as DNA: TGTGCCAGCAGACCAGGGGGCGGAAACACCATATATTTT.

The chain carries TRBV5-1 and TRBJ2-3, with 13 positions matching TRBD2. The germline V gene encodes CDR1 SGHRS and CDR2 YFSETQ. Trimming removed 2 bases from V and 5 bases from J; junction bases left unmatched: 2. This CDR3 region has 15 residues. CDR3 nucleotides: TGCGCCAGCAGCTTACGACTAGCGGGGGGAGATACGCAGTATTTT. It codes for CASSLRLAGGDTQYF.

The V gene is TRBV9, the J gene TRBJ1-2; no reliable D call. This CDR3 has 16 residues. From germline, CDR1 is SGDLS and CDR2 YYNGEE. Deletions cut 4 bases from V and 8 bases from J, with 24 bases between. The CDR3 sequence is CASSHTRLGWTGGYTF. Written as DNA, the CDR3 is TGTGCCAGCAGCCATACACGGTTGGGTTGGACGGGAGGCTACACCTTC.

Details on this clone: Distinct nucleotide sequences in the sample also encode this CDR3. The chain joins TRBV10-2 to TRBJ1-1; D is ambiguous. The germline gives CDR1 WSHSY, CDR2 SAAADI. CDR3 length equals 14 residues. Trimming left V 3 bases short and J 1 base short, with 9 bases between. The CDR3 DNA reads as TGCGCCAGCAGTGACCCCAGCTCGAACACTGAAGCTTTCTTT. The encoded protein is CASSDPSSNTEAFF.

Only a few counts were recorded for this clone. V usage is TRBV30 and J usage is TRBJ1-1; the match to TRBD1 covers 7 bases. Germline V gene lookup returns CDR1 GTSNPN and CDR2 SVGIG (reference sequence). The CDR3 runs to 14 residues. The trim removed 6 bases at V and 1 base at J, leaving 8 bases unmatched. The CDR3 nucleotides read TGTGCCTGTACAAACAGGGGAAGGAACACTGAAGCTTTCTTT. Its translation: CACTNRGRNTEAFF.

The J gene is TRBJ2-3, the V gene TRBV9; D unclear. This CDR3 comprises 14 residues. Germline loops: CDR1 SGDLS, CDR2 YYNGEE. Deletions cut 1 base from V and 6 bases from J, with 12 bases between. CDR3 region: CASSVSPPSDTQYF. The CDR3 coding sequence is TGTGCCAGCAGCGTATCCCCGCCATCCGATACGCAGTATTTT.

This clone was counted between two and nine times. The chain carries TRBV6-5 and TRBJ1-1; D unclear. This CDR3 is built from 15 residues. Trimming pared 0 bases from V and 5 bases from J, leaving 13 bases between. Germline CDR1 is MNHEY and CDR2 is SVGAGI. CDR3 DNA: TGTGCCAGCAGTTACTCATGGCGCAAAGAGACTGAAGCTTTCTTT. Translated: CASSYSWRKETEAFF.

The chain is built from TRBV5-4 and TRBJ2-5, with TRBD2 matching over 9 bases. With 4 bases clipped from V and 5 bases from J, the junction kept 6 bases outside the gene matches. This CDR3 is 14 amino acids long. Germline V gives CDR1 SGHNT, CDR2 YYREEE (reference sequence). This CDR3 is CASSRGGAGETQYF. CDR3 coding DNA: TGTGCCAGCAGCCGCGGGGGGGCGGGGGAGACCCAGTACTTC.

This clone qualifies as medium-sized. The rearrangement links TRBV2 to TRBJ2-1, with 12 bases aligning to TRBD2. The CDR3 sequence is 16 residues long. J was trimmed by 6 bases and V by 3 bases; bases with no gene match: 6. CDR1 and CDR2 from the germline V gene are SNHLY and FYNNEI. CDR3 residues: CASSDEGTSGRNEQFF. In nucleotides, the CDR3 is TGTGCCAGCAGTGACGAAGGGACTAGCGGGCGCAATGAGCAGTTCTTC.

The rearrangement uses TRBV2 and TRBJ2-5; the match to TRBD2 covers 8 bases. With V trimmed by 2 bases and J by 2 bases, 1 base remained unmatched. Germline lookup yields CDR1 SNHLY and CDR2 FYNNEI. This CDR3 is built from 14 residues. The DNA for the CDR3 is TGTGCCAGCAGTGAAATAGCGGGGCAAGAGACCCAGTACTTC. Protein: CASSEIAGQETQYF.

The rearrangement uses TRBV6-5 and TRBJ2-1; 7 bases fit TRBD2. From germline, CDR1 is MNHEY and CDR2 SVGAGI. The CDR3 extends over 13 amino acids. J lost 12 bases, V lost 2 bases, and 7 bases had no gene match. CDR3 bases: TGTGCCAGCAGTTACGGGGGGGGGAAGGCGCAGTTCTTC. It specifies CASSYGGGKAQFF.

Only a few counts were recorded for this clone. The V call is TRBV19, the J call TRBJ1-1, with a weak D call TRBD1 (6 bases). V gave up 9 bases and J gave up 1 base, with 9 bases separating them. This CDR3 has 12 residues. Germline V gene data show CDR1 as LNHDA and CDR2 as SQIVND (reference sequence). CDR3 nucleotides: TGTGCCAGCCTGGACAGGAACACTGAAGCTTTCTTT. Its translation is CASLDRNTEAFF.

The chain combines TRBV6-6 with TRBJ1-5; D perhaps matches TRBD1 (6 bases). Germline CDR1 MNHNY, CDR2 SVGAGI (reference sequence). This CDR3 has 14 amino acids. V gave up 4 bases and J gave up 4 bases, with 11 bases separating them. This chain's CDR3 is CASSSYRENQPQHF. The CDR3 DNA is TGTGCCAGCAGTTCTTACAGGGAGAATCAGCCCCAGCATTTT.

This rearrangement joins TRBV10-2 to TRBJ2-5, with no clear D. V was pared by 0 bases and J by 4 bases, with 15 bases between. This CDR3 is 16 amino acids long. Germline CDR1 WSHSY, CDR2 SAAADI. For the CDR3, the DNA is TGCGCCAGCAGTGAGTCGGTCTTCTCGGGTAGAGAGACCCAGTACTTC. It codes for CASSESVFSGRETQYF.

The chain employs TRBV5-8 and TRBJ1-1, with D maybe TRBD1 (5 bases). This CDR3 comprises 14 residues. From germline, CDR1 is SGHTS and CDR2 YDEGEE. The V end lost 3 bases, the J end lost 3 bases, and 12 bases lay between the germline ends. The CDR3 DNA sequence: TGTGCCAGCAGCTATGGGGGGGTGGACACTGAAGCTTTCTTT. It yields the protein CASSYGGVDTEAFF.

The count of this clone is one. The chain combines TRBV28 with TRBJ1-2; D unclear. This CDR3 is built from 15 residues. Germline V gene sequence: CDR1 MDHEN, CDR2 SYDVKM. V was clipped by 5 bases and J by 4 bases, with 17 bases between them. The CDR3 DNA reads as TGTGCCAGCAGTACACCCGACCCTCTGGGCTATGGCTACACCTTC. The encoded protein is CASSTPDPLGYGYTF.

The gene calls are TRBV6-1 and TRBJ1-6, with 8 bases fitting TRBD1. The trim removed 3 bases at V and 8 bases at J, leaving 3 bases unmatched. Germline assignment: CDR1 MNHNS and CDR2 SASEGT. The CDR3 has 14 residues. CDR3 in amino acids: CASSDRGRDSPLHF. In nucleotides, the CDR3 is TGTGCCAGCAGTGACAGGGGGCGAGATTCACCCCTCCACTTT.

The V and J genes are TRBV6-1 and TRBJ2-3; possibly TRBD2 for D (7 bases). Germline lookup yields CDR1 MNHNS and CDR2 SASEGT. CDR3 length: 17 amino acids. V gave up 0 bases and J gave up 2 bases, with 15 bases separating them. CDR3: CASSEARGPESTDTQYF. In DNA form, the CDR3 reads TGTGCCAGCAGTGAAGCGCGGGGGCCCGAGTCCACAGATACGCAGTATTTT.

The rearrangement links TRBV5-6 to TRBJ2-4; TRBD2 aligns across 7 bases. Germline V gene lookup returns CDR1 SGHDT and CDR2 YYEEEE. Trimming cost V 4 bases and J 3 bases; bases outside gene matches: 7. This CDR3 has 15 residues. The CDR3: CASSGGLVGKNIQYF. The CDR3, as DNA: TGTGCCAGCAGCGGAGGACTAGTGGGCAAAAACATTCAGTACTTC.

This clone was recorded only once. CDR3 sequence (DNA): TGTGCCAGCAGTGAAAGGACTAGCGGGGGGGCCTTTCCTGCTTATGAGCAGTTCTTC. It is translated as CASSERTSGGAFPAYEQFF. The V call is TRBV6-1, the J call TRBJ2-1, with TRBD2 matching over 15 bases. V shed 2 bases and J 8 bases; nucleotides not matched to a gene: 13. The CDR3 is made up of 19 amino acids. The germline gives CDR1 MNHNS, CDR2 SASEGT.

V gene TRBV4-1 combines with J gene TRBJ2-1; maybe TRBD1 (6 bases). CDR1 and CDR2 from the germline V gene are MGHRA and YSYEKL. The CDR3 extends over 18 amino acids. V dropped 1 base and J dropped 0 bases, with 16 bases sitting between them. This chain's CDR3 is CASSQGQGILGSYNEQFF. In DNA form, the CDR3 reads TGCGCCAGCAGCCAAGGTCAGGGGATTCTGGGCTCCTACAATGAGCAGTTCTTC.

This clone was seen a few times. V usage is TRBV7-3 and J usage is TRBJ2-1; D might be TRBD2 (5 bases). This CDR3 is built from 13 residues. V shed 4 bases and J shed 9 bases, with 13 bases lying between them. In germline, CDR1 is SGHTA, CDR2 FQGTGA. CDR3 residues: CASSSTLVAEQFF. Here the CDR3 DNA reads TGTGCCAGCAGCTCCACACTAGTGGCTGAGCAGTTCTTC.

This rearrangement joins TRBV2 to TRBJ2-1; a weak D match, TRBD2 (5 bases). The CDR3 spans 15 residues. Trimming took 4 bases from V and 1 from J, leaving 11 bases between them. Germline V gives CDR1 SNHLY, CDR2 FYNNEI. The CDR3 here is CASSGWRQSYNEQFF. The CDR3 DNA is TGTGCCAGCAGTGGTTGGAGGCAATCCTACAATGAGCAGTTCTTC.

The chain has TRBV6-1 and TRBJ1-3, with no clear D. V was cut by 2 bases and J by 4 bases, with 18 bases left in between. Germline V gives CDR1 MNHNS, CDR2 SASEGT. The CDR3 length is 17 residues. CDR3 nucleotides: TGTGCCAGCAGTGAAAATTGGGGAACCGCGTGGGGAAACACCATATATTTT. This gives the protein CASSENWGTAWGNTIYF.